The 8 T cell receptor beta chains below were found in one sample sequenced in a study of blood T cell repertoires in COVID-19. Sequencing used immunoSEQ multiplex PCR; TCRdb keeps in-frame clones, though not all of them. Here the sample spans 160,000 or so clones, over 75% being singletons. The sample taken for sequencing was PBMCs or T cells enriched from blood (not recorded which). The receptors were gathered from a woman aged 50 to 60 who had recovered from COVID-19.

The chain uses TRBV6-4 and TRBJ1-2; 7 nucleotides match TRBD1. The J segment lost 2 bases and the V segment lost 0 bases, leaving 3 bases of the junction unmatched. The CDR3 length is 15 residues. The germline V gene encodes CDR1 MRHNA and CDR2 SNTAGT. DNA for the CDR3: TGTGCCAGCAGTGACTCGGGACAGAAAAACTATGGCTACACCTTC. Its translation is CASSDSGQKNYGYTF.

The CDR3 nucleotides read TGTGCCACCAGTGCCCTAGCAACAGATACGCAGTATTTT. Translated, it gives CATSALATDTQYF. This chain uses TRBV24-1 with TRBJ2-3; TRBD2 is a possible D gene (5 bases). In germline, CDR1 is KGHDR, CDR2 SFDVKD. The CDR3 sequence is 13 residues long. Trimming took off 5 bases at V and 3 bases at J, with 8 bases between the two ends.

The CDR3, as DNA: TGTGCCAGCAGCTTACCTGGACAGGGGATGAACACTGAAGCTTTCTTT. This translates into CASSLPGQGMNTEAFF. This chain joins TRBV7-2 and TRBJ1-1; TRBD1 matches 9 bases. Germline CDR1 and CDR2: SGHTA and FQGNSA. The length of the CDR3 is 16 residues. Unmatched junction bases numbered 4, after V lost 2 bases and J lost 0 bases.

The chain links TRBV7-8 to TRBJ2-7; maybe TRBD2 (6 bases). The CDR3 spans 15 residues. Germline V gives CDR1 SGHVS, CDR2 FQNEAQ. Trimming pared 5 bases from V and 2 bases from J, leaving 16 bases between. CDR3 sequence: CASSRETGSPYEQYF. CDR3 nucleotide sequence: TGTGCCAGCAGCCGGGAGACGGGATCGCCCTACGAGCAGTACTTC.

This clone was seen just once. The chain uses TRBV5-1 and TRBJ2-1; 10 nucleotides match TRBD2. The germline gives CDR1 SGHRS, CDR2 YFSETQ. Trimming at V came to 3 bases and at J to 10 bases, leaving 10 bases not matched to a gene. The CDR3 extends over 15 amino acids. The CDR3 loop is CASSSQRGGPKEQFF. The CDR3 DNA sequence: TGCGCCAGCAGCTCTCAGCGGGGGGGCCCCAAGGAGCAGTTCTTC.

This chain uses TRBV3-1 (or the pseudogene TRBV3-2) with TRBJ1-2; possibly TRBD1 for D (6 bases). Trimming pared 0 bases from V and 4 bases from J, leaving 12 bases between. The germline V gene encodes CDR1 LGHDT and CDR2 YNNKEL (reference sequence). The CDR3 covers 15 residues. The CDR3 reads CASSQDVNRVYGYTF. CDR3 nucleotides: TGTGCCAGCAGCCAAGATGTTAACAGGGTCTATGGCTACACCTTC.

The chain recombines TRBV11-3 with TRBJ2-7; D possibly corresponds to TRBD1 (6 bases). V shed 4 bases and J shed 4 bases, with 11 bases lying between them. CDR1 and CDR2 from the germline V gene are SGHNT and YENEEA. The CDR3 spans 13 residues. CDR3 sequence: CASSSRTAYEQYF. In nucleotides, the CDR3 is TGTGCCAGCAGCTCCAGGACAGCTTACGAGCAGTACTTC.

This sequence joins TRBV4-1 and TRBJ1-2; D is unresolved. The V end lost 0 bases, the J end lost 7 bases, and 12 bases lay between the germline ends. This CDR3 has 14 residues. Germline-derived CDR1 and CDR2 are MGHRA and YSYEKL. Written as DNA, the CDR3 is TGCGCCAGCAGCCAAGAGCGGCTGACGGCTGGCTACACCTTC. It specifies CASSQERLTAGYTF.